This T cell receptor (beta chain) was identified in a study of T cell responses to AZD1222 COVID-19 vaccine. Study-level background: Analysis merged second doses at about 4 or about 12 weeks. The study, taken as a whole, reports: It was only after the peak T cell response that any repertoires were sampled. The donor group comprised mostly white British people and more females; the analysis possibly underestimated clonal diversity.

Germline assignment: CDR1 LGHDT and CDR2 YNNKEL (reference sequence). V was cut by 6 bases and J by 3 bases, with 20 bases left in between. The CDR3 extends over 16 amino acids. Sequenced by immunoSEQ multiplex PCR; TCRdb stores in-frame clones only, minus some. The sample has around 84,000 clones, roughly 86% seen once. As to this clone: Its antigen remains unidentified.

The chain combines TRBV3-1 (or the pseudogene TRBV3-2) with TRBJ2-5; D might be TRBD1 (6 bases). This material consisted of peripheral blood, taken on day 0 of AZD1222 vaccination. The TCR sequence derives from an adult in good health. The CDR3, as DNA: TGTGCCAGCAGTCGGACAGAGCTACTAGATAAAGAGACCCAGTACTTC. Translation gives CASSRTELLDKETQYF.